Presented here are 5 T cell receptor beta chains from one specimen sequenced in a study of T cell responses to AZD1222 COVID-19 vaccine. Some clones are missing from TCRdb's copy, which holds only in-frame ones; the method was immunoSEQ multiplex PCR. The table has under 95,000 clones, 90% seen once. Material: peripheral blood, obtained on day 0 of AZD1222 vaccination. All receptors derive from an adult in good health.

The CDR3 bases are TGTGCCAGCAGTTCCTTCTCAGGGGGCGGATCCTACGAGCAGTACTTC. The encoded protein is CASSSFSGGGSYEQYF. The V gene is TRBV6-5, the J gene TRBJ2-7, with 8 bases aligning to TRBD1. The CDR3 consists of 16 residues. The germline gives CDR1 MNHEY, CDR2 SVGAGI. Trimming removed 4 bases from V and 1 base from J; junction bases left unmatched: 9.

The CDR3 reads CASSPDRGYNQPQHF. As DNA, the CDR3 is TGTGCCAGCAGTCCGGACAGGGGTTACAATCAGCCCCAGCATTTT. The chain couples TRBV6-5 to TRBJ1-5; 9 nucleotides align to TRBD1. The V gene's germline CDR1 is MNHEY and CDR2 SVGAGI. This CDR3 is 15 amino acids long. Trimming cost V 5 bases and J 3 bases; bases outside gene matches: 5.

The rearrangement links TRBV11-2 to TRBJ1-4, with D maybe TRBD1 (5 bases). CDR3 length: 15 amino acids. In germline, CDR1 is SGHAT, CDR2 FQNNGV. Between the trimmed V and J ends, which lost 5 bases and 8 bases, there was a span of 18 bases. In DNA form, the CDR3 reads TGTGCCAGCAGCCCCGGCGTTGGGGCTGGGGAAAAACTGTTTTTT. This codes for CASSPGVGAGEKLFF.

The J gene is TRBJ1-5, the V gene TRBV23-1; D not certain. TRBV23-1 is an ORF; its function is uncertain. Trimming left V 7 bases short and J 7 bases short, with 20 bases between. CDR3 length: 15 amino acids. CDR3 loop: CASTPGPLRRQPQHF. The DNA of the CDR3 is TGCGCCAGCACGCCCGGGCCTTTAAGGAGGCAGCCCCAGCATTTT.

The rearrangement uses TRBV3-1 (or the pseudogene TRBV3-2) and TRBJ1-5, with D unclear. The CDR3 has 12 amino acids. Trimming took 8 bases from V and 5 from J, leaving 10 bases between them. Germline loops: CDR1 LGHDT, CDR2 YNNKEL (reference sequence). CDR3 sequence: CASSGRHQPQHF. CDR3 nucleotide sequence: TGTGCCAGCTCGGGCAGACATCAGCCCCAGCATTTT.